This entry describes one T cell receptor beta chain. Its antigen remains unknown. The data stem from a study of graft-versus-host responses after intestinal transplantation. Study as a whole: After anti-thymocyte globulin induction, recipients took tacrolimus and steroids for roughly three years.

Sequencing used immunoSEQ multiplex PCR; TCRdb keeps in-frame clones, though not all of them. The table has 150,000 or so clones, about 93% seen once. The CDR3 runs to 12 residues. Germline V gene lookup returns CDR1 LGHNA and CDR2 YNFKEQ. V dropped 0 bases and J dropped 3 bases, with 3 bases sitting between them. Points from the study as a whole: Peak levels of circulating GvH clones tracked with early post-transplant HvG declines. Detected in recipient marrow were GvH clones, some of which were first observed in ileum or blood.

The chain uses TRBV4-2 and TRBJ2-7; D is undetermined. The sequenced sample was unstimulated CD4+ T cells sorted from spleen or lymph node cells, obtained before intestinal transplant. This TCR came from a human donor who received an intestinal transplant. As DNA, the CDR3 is TGTGCCAGCAGCCAAGAAGGCTACGAGCAGTACTTC. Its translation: CASSQEGYEQYF.